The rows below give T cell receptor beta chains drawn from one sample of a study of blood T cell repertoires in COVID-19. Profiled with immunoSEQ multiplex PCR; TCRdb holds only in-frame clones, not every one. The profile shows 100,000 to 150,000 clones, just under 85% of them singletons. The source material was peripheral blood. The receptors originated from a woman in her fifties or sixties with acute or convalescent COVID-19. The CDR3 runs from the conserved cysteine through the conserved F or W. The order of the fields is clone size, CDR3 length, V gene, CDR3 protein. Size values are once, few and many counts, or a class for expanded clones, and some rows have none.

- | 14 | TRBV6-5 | CASRVRGVDYGYTF
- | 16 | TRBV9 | CASSVGSSGFDYGYTF
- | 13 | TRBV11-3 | CASSLYPSDEQYF
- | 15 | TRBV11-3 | CASSPGTGIQETQYF
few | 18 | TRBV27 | CASRLLSGGAKDNSPLHF
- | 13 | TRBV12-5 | CASGLRPSTGQDF
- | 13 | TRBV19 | CASSFGTAYGYTF
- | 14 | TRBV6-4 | CASSDSKAPSSYTF
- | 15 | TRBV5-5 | CASSWEWAGGYTQYF
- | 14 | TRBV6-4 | CASSVGQGDTEAFF
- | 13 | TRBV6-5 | CASSKTLNTEAFF
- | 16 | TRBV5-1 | CASSSAGTRTPGELFF
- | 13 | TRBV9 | CASSVAVNTEAFF
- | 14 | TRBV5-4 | CASRGDRGNSPLHF
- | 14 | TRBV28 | CASSSDGTNYGYTF
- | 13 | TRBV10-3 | CATRGLQNTEAFF
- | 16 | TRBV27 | CASSLSPAGGREKLFF
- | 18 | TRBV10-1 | CASSDLDGKTGRINEQFF
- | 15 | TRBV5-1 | CASSPRTSSYNEQFF
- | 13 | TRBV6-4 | CASSEGHRGGYTF
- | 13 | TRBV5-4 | CASSQYTTDTQYF
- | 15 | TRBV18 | CASSPPWGSNTEAFF
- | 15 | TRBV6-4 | CASSDSAGEGYGYTF
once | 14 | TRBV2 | CASQRRGLGDGYTF
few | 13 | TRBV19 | CASSTGEGDTQYF
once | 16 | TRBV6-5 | CASSYRGSSYNSPLHF
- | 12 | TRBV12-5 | CASGSTGNGYTF
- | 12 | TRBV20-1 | CSASGHNQPQHF
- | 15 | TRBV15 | CATSRAGQENYGYTF
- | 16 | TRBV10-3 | CAISETVRQGVEGYTF
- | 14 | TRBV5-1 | CASSPVQGSYEQYF
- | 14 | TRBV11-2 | CASGIRDRAHGYTF
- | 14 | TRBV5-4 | CASSLEAGIDTQYF
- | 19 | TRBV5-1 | CASSPEGLAGGLNTDTQYF
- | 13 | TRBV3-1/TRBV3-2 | CASSHFNYNEQFF
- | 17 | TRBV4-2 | CASSQDGAVTTNEKLFF